The rows below give T cell receptor beta chains drawn from one sample of a study of T cell responses to AZD1222 COVID-19 vaccine. Clones were sequenced by immunoSEQ multiplex PCR, and TCRdb holds only the in-frame ones, with some missing. The top ten hold around 3.6% of the sample, which has about 190,000 clones, over 85% seen once. This specimen was peripheral blood, taken 28 days after the second dose of the MenACWY control vaccine. These receptors all come from an adult who received the MenACWY meningococcal vaccine as a control. Both conserved end residues are part of each CDR3. A D gene is named only where the DNA matches it firmly. Expanded clones are given a class, and other clones once, few, many or no size at all.

D: TRBD2; V: TRBV9; size: few; J: TRBJ2-7; DNA: TGTGCCAGCAGCCCCTCCTTTAGCGGGAGGAGCTCCTACGAGCAGTACTTC; CDR3: CASSPSFSGRSSYEQYF
D: NA; V: TRBV6-1; size: once; J: TRBJ2-2; DNA: TGTGCCAGCAGTGGAGCCAATTCCCCATCGAACACCGGGGAGCTGTTTTTT; CDR3: CASSGANSPSNTGELFF
D: NA; V: TRBV19; size: few; J: TRBJ1-5; DNA: TGTGCCAGTAGTATCCGACAGGGCAATCAGCCCCAGCATTTT; CDR3: CASSIRQGNQPQHF
D: NA; V: TRBV29-1; size: NA; J: TRBJ1-2; DNA: TGCAGCGTCGCAGACGGCTATGGCTACACCTTC; CDR3: CSVADGYGYTF
D: TRBD2; V: TRBV24-1; size: NA; J: TRBJ2-3; DNA: TGTGCCACTATGGCTAGCGGGAGGGGAAATACGCAGTATTTT; CDR3: CATMASGRGNTQYF
D: NA; V: TRBV18; size: NA; J: TRBJ2-7; DNA: TGTGCCAGCTCCCCAGGGGCAGGGGAGAACTACGAGCAGTACTTC; CDR3: CASSPGAGENYEQYF
D: NA; V: TRBV2; size: medium-sized; J: TRBJ2-7; DNA: TGTGCCAGCAGTGTTGGCCAGGGCTACGAGCAGTACTTC; CDR3: CASSVGQGYEQYF
D: TRBD1; V: TRBV19; size: NA; J: TRBJ1-2; DNA: TGTGCCAGTAGGTGGACAGGGGAAAAACATGGCTACACCTTC; CDR3: CASRWTGEKHGYTF
D: NA; V: TRBV14; size: NA; J: TRBJ2-3; DNA: TGTGCCAGCAGCCAAGCTGGTTCAGGGGAGTTCACAGATACGCAGTATTTT; CDR3: CASSQAGSGEFTDTQYF
D: TRBD1; V: TRBV28; size: NA; J: TRBJ1-5; DNA: TGTGCCAGCAGTCCGTCAGGGGGAAGTAGCAATCAGCCCCAGCATTTT; CDR3: CASSPSGGSSNQPQHF
D: NA; V: TRBV6-5; size: NA; J: TRBJ1-6; DNA: TGTGCCAGCAGTTATCAGGGGCCTAATTCACCCCTCCACTTT; CDR3: CASSYQGPNSPLHF
D: NA; V: TRBV5-1; size: NA; J: TRBJ2-1; DNA: TGCGCCAGCAGCTTCTTAGCAGGAAGGGATGAGCAGTTCTTC; CDR3: CASSFLAGRDEQFF
D: NA; V: TRBV5-1; size: NA; J: TRBJ1-1; DNA: TGCGCCAGCAGCTTCGCCGGGACGAACACTGAAGCTTTCTTT; CDR3: CASSFAGTNTEAFF
D: NA; V: TRBV28; size: NA; J: TRBJ1-3; DNA: TGTGCCAGCAGCCCCAGCGTTTCTGGAAACACCATATATTTT; CDR3: CASSPSVSGNTIYF
D: NA; V: TRBV11-1; size: NA; J: TRBJ2-1; DNA: TGTGCCAGCACGCTTCTAAACTACAATGAGCAGTTCTTC; CDR3: CASTLLNYNEQFF
D: TRBD2; V: TRBV9; size: NA; J: TRBJ2-1; DNA: TGTGCCAGCAGCGTGTGGACTAGCGGGAACAATGAGCAGTTCTTC; CDR3: CASSVWTSGNNEQFF
D: TRBD1; V: TRBV19; size: NA; J: TRBJ2-7; DNA: TGTGCCAGTAGTATAGTCCGGGACAGCGAGCAGTACTTC; CDR3: CASSIVRDSEQYF
D: NA; V: TRBV2; size: NA; J: TRBJ1-1; DNA: TGTGCCAGCAGGGGCGGCAGGGAGGTTACTGAAGCTTTCTTT; CDR3: CASRGGREVTEAFF
D: TRBD1; V: TRBV28; size: NA; J: TRBJ2-6; DNA: TGTGCCAGCAGTTTATTGTGGGACAGAACCTCTGGGGCCAACGTCCTGACTTTC; CDR3: CASSLLWDRTSGANVLTF
D: NA; V: TRBV18; size: NA; J: TRBJ2-1; DNA: TGTGCCAGCTCACCTTCCAGGACGGCTCACAATGAGCAGTTCTTC; CDR3: CASSPSRTAHNEQFF
D: TRBD1; V: TRBV6-5; size: once; J: TRBJ1-1; DNA: TGTGCCAGCAGTCCCCGGACAGGGAGGGGGACTGAAGCTTTCTTT; CDR3: CASSPRTGRGTEAFF
D: TRBD2; V: TRBV28; size: NA; J: TRBJ2-7; DNA: TGTGCCAGCATCGGAGAAACTGGGACTAGCGGGGCCTACGAGCAGTACTTC; CDR3: CASIGETGTSGAYEQYF